This T cell receptor beta chain was captured in a study of cytomegalovirus exposure and HLA in healthy donors. V lost 4 bases and J 2 bases, leaving 24 bases between the germline ends. Germline values: CDR1 SGHNT, CDR2 YENEEA. CDR3 length: 18 amino acids. It was with 60 Vbeta and 13 Jbeta primers that the PCR ran. Assay used: immunoSEQ multiplex PCR; TCRdb lists only in-frame clones, some missing. This sample has approximately 38,000 clones; roughly 67% occur once, and the top ten carry roughly 18%. This clone came up a few times. The rearrangement links TRBV11-3 to TRBJ2-7; tentatively, D is TRBD1 (6 bases). This TCR came from a man in his fifties in good health and CMV-seropositive. Sequenced input: PBMCs. For the CDR3, the DNA is TGTGCCAGCAGCTCACCCGGACAGCATTGGTTAAACACCTACGAGCAGTACTTC. Translation: CASSSPGQHWLNTYEQYF.